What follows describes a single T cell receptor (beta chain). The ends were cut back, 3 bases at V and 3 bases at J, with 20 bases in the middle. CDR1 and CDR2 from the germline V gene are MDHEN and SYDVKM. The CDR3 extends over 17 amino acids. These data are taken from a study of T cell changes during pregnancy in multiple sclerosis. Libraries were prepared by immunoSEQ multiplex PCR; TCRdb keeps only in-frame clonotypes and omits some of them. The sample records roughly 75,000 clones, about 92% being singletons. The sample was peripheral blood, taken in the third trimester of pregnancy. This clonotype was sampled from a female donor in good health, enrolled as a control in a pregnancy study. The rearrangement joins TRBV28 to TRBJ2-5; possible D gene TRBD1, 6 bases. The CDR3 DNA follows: TGTGCCAGCAGTTTCCCTCCCCAGGGACACATTAAAGAGACCCAGTACTTC. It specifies CASSFPPQGHIKETQYF.